This T cell receptor beta chain was sequenced in a study of shared clonotypes between healthy human individuals. Regarding the study as a whole: With several donors compared, approximately 5.5% of naive CD4 clonotypes were shared.

Comment on this clone: Its antigen is undetermined.

In the naive CD8 group, cells lacked CD45RO and were positively selected for CCR7, so terminally differentiated effector memory CD45RA+ cells were left out. Trimming pared 7 bases from V and 2 bases from J, leaving 15 bases between. The CDR3 runs to 14 residues. Germline values: CDR1 MDHEN, CDR2 SYDVKM. In the sorted-subset replicate PCRs, roughly 210 ng DNA, some 30,000 T cell genomes, was used. Libraries were prepared by immunoSEQ multiplex PCR; TCRdb keeps only in-frame clonotypes and omits some of them. The sample lists hundreds of thousands of clones, around 95% seen once, with around 0.097% in the top ten.

V gene TRBV28 combines with J gene TRBJ2-7; D possibly corresponds to TRBD1 (6 bases). The clonotype originates from a young woman in good health. Sequenced: naive CD8+ T cells sorted from blood. CDR3 loop: CASNVRTVAYEQYF. CDR3 bases: TGTGCCAGCAATGTCCGGACAGTCGCCTACGAGCAGTACTTC.